The 29 T cell receptor beta chains below come from one sample, sequenced in a study of beta chain features in type 1 diabetes. Reverse transcribing all isolated RNA meant expressed TCRB transcripts were sequenced. TCRdb's table, derived via immunoSEQ multiplex PCR, lists solely in-frame clones and lacks some. The sample carries some 220,000 clones, around 9.9% recorded once. Sequenced: central memory CD4+ T cells from blood. These receptor sequences come from a man aged 18 to 35 in good health.

This clone was detected a few times. CDR3 sequence: CAWTLGGRREAFF. Written as DNA, the CDR3 is TGTGCCTGGACCTTGGGCGGCCGGAGAGAAGCTTTCTTT. This chain links TRBV30 with TRBJ1-1; D is unresolved. The CDR3 loop spans 13 amino acids. Trimming removed 4 bases at V and 8 bases at J, with 17 bases between. The germline V gene has CDR1 GTSNPN and CDR2 SVGIG (reference sequence).

This clone came up many times. This chain uses TRBV2 with TRBJ1-1, with D possibly matching TRBD1 (5 bases). V was pared by 1 base and J by 12 bases, with 15 bases between. The CDR3 is 13 amino acids. Germline V gene lookup returns CDR1 SNHLY and CDR2 FYNNEI. CDR3 amino acids: CASSEGQGVWTFF. The CDR3, as DNA: TGTGCCAGCAGTGAAGGGCAGGGAGTATGGACTTTCTTT. Together with reference TRBV2 and TRBJ1-1, the CDR3 gives the full variable domain: EPEVTQTPSHQVTQMGQEVILRCVPISNHLYFYWYRQILGQKVEFLVSFYNNEISEKSEIFDDQFSVERPDGSNFTLKIRSTKLEDSAMYFCASSEGQGVWTFFGQGTRLTVV.

The V gene is TRBV6-1, the J gene TRBJ1-1; D is undetermined. CDR3 length equals 13 residues. Germline lookup yields CDR1 MNHNS and CDR2 SASEGT. V shed 7 bases and J shed 7 bases, with 16 bases lying between them. CDR3 protein: CASTVRGSGEAFF. The CDR3, as DNA: TGTGCCAGCACTGTACGAGGGTCGGGTGAAGCTTTCTTT.

The chain uses TRBV27 and TRBJ2-7; D gene uncertain. The V gene lost 2 bases and the J gene lost 0 bases, with 14 bases spanning the gap. The germline V gene encodes CDR1 MNHEY and CDR2 SMNVEV (reference sequence). This CDR3 has 16 amino acids. The CDR3 DNA reads as TGTGCCAGCAGTTTAACCCGGCCCACCAACTCCTACGAGCAGTACTTC. Amino acid sequence: CASSLTRPTNSYEQYF.

This rearrangement joins TRBV6-5 to TRBJ2-5; 7 bases are shared with TRBD2. The CDR3 runs 13 residues. Germline V gene lookup returns CDR1 MNHEY and CDR2 SVGAGI. V dropped 6 bases and J dropped 3; count of bases not matched to a gene: 4. CDR3 residues: CASREAGKETQYF. The CDR3 nucleotides are TGTGCCAGCAGAGAAGCGGGGAAAGAGACCCAGTACTTC.

J is TRBJ1-2 and V is TRBV25-1; D remains ambiguous. CDR1 is MGHDK, CDR2 SYGVNS, per germline. V dropped 1 base and J dropped 4 bases, with 10 bases sitting between them. The length of the CDR3 is 14 residues. The CDR3 region is CASSESNWVYGYTF. In DNA form, the CDR3 reads TGTGCCAGCAGTGAATCGAACTGGGTCTATGGCTACACCTTC.

This clone has more than one count but fewer than ten. The chain uses TRBV7-9 and TRBJ2-1, with 7 bases lining up with TRBD2. V shed 5 bases and J 5 bases; nucleotides not matched to a gene: 12. This CDR3 has 16 amino acids. Germline V gene data show CDR1 as SEHNR and CDR2 as FQNEAQ (reference sequence). In DNA form, the CDR3 reads TGTGCCAGCAGCCAAATCGGGGCTAGCGGAAACAATGAGCAGTTCTTC. Translation gives CASSQIGASGNNEQFF.

This clone was found a few times. Additional DNA sequences in this sample encode the identical CDR3. The gene calls are TRBV6-5 and TRBJ1-1, with unresolved D. The V and J ends lost 0 bases and 0 bases respectively, with 8 bases between them. Germline-derived CDR1 and CDR2 are MNHEY and SVGAGI. The CDR3 extends over 15 amino acids. The CDR3 protein is CASSYSADMNTEAFF. CDR3 nucleotide sequence: TGTGCCAGCAGTTACTCGGCCGACATGAACACTGAAGCTTTCTTT.

The CDR3 loop is CAWSDRTGELFF. The CDR3 nucleotides are TGTGCCTGGAGTGACAGAACCGGGGAGCTGTTTTTT. The genes are TRBV30 and TRBJ2-2; D unresolved. The V end lost 1 base, the J end lost 5 bases, and 5 bases lay between the germline ends. The germline V gene encodes CDR1 GTSNPN and CDR2 SVGIG (reference sequence). The CDR3 loop spans 12 amino acids.

The chain recombines TRBV7-9 with TRBJ2-3; unclear D gene. CDR3 length equals 13 residues. Germline CDR1 and CDR2: SEHNR and FQNEAQ (reference sequence). Trimming left V 5 bases short and J 6 bases short, with 12 bases between. In DNA, the CDR3 is TGTGCCAGCAGCACGCACGTAGTGGATACGCAGTATTTT. It yields the protein CASSTHVVDTQYF.

This clone has a handful of counts. The J gene is TRBJ2-2, the V gene TRBV30, with TRBD1 as a possible D gene (5 bases). CDR1 and CDR2 from the germline V gene are GTSNPN and SVGIG (reference sequence). The V and J ends lost 5 bases and 1 base respectively, with 11 bases between them. The CDR3 contains 14 residues. CDR3 residues: CAWARVVNTGELFF. CDR3 DNA sequence: TGTGCCTGGGCCAGGGTTGTGAACACCGGGGAGCTGTTTTTT. Using reference TRBV30 and TRBJ2-2 for the parts outside the CDR3, the full variable domain is SQTIHQWPATLVQPVGSPLSLECTVEGTSNPNLYWYRQAAGRGLQLLFYSVGIGQISSEVPQNLSASRPQDRQFILSSKKLLLSDSGFYLCAWARVVNTGELFFGEGSRLTVL.

This clone was seen a handful of times. V usage is TRBV4-2 and J usage is TRBJ1-3; 7 positions agree with TRBD1. CDR1 is LGHNA, CDR2 YNFKEQ, per germline. V was pared by 4 bases and J by 4 bases, with 13 bases of the junction left unmatched. The CDR3 length is 17 residues. The CDR3 loop reads CASSLRSTTGVGNTIYF. The CDR3 DNA reads as TGTGCCAGCAGCCTACGATCGACCACAGGGGTCGGAAACACCATATATTTT.

At least ten counts were recorded for this clone. Germline is not matched at one junction end, which may reflect a read error. V usage is TRBV30 and J usage is TRBJ1-5, with D maybe TRBD1 (6 bases). CDR3 length equals 11 residues. Germline assignment: CDR1 GTSNPN and CDR2 SVGIG (reference sequence). The CDR3 loop is CAWSGRSGGAF. The CDR3, as DNA: TGTGCCTGGAGTGGTAGGTCCGGGGGCGCTTTT.

The V and J genes are TRBV6-4 and TRBJ1-5; D gene ambiguous. Deletions cut 4 bases from V and 5 bases from J, with 9 bases between. This CDR3 region has 13 residues. Germline V gene sequence: CDR1 MRHNA, CDR2 SNTAGT. The CDR3 nucleotides are TGTGCCAGCAGTGCTTATCCTTATCAGCCCCAGCATTTT. Translated: CASSAYPYQPQHF.

This clone was observed a handful of times. The chain combines TRBV19 with TRBJ2-1; 7 bases are shared with TRBD1. With V trimmed by 4 bases and J by 0 bases, 6 bases remained unmatched. The CDR3 is 16 residues long. The V gene's germline CDR1 is LNHDA and CDR2 SQIVND (reference sequence). The CDR3 is CASSTYRGSSYNEQFF. The CDR3 coding sequence is TGTGCCAGTAGTACATACAGGGGTAGCTCCTACAATGAGCAGTTCTTC.

The chain employs TRBV6-5 and TRBJ1-1, with D uncertain. The CDR3 has 15 amino acids. Germline lookup yields CDR1 MNHEY and CDR2 SVGAGI. The V gene lost 0 bases and the J gene lost 3 bases, with 11 bases spanning the gap. CDR3 residues: CASSYSIRRDTEAFF. CDR3 bases: TGTGCCAGCAGTTACTCGATCCGACGGGACACTGAAGCTTTCTTT.

The V and J genes are TRBV7-8 and TRBJ2-1; the D is unclear. The CDR3 spans 14 residues. CDR1 is SGHVS and CDR2 is FQNEAQ in the germline V gene. The V gene lost 5 bases and the J gene lost 4 bases, with 12 bases spanning the gap. Written as DNA, the CDR3 is TGTGCCAGCAGCCGTGGGTCAGTTTACAATGAGCAGTTCTTC. Protein sequence: CASSRGSVYNEQFF. Drawing the rest from reference TRBV7-8 and TRBJ2-1, the complete variable domain is GAGVSQSPRYKVAKRGQDVALRCDPISGHVSLFWYQQALGQGPEFLTYFQNEAQLDKSGLPSDRFFAERPEGSVSTLKIQRTQQEDSAVYLCASSRGSVYNEQFFGPGTRLTVL.

The chain employs TRBV28 and TRBJ2-1; 10 nucleotides match TRBD2. Looked up from germline, CDR1 is MDHEN and CDR2 is SYDVKM. The CDR3 contains 16 residues. V dropped 7 bases and J dropped 6; count of bases not matched to a gene: 12. CDR3 in DNA: TGTGCCAGCACTCTGCCGGCTAGCGGGAGACGCAATGAGCAGTTCTTC. Translating gives CASTLPASGRRNEQFF.

The gene calls are TRBV5-6 and TRBJ1-1; 9 nucleotides line up with TRBD1. After removal of 4 bases from V and 1 base from J, the junction contained 8 bases not matched to a gene. From germline, CDR1 is SGHDT and CDR2 YYEEEE. This CDR3 has 16 residues. The CDR3 sequence: CASSGNRGRGNTEAFF. As DNA, the CDR3 is TGTGCCAGCAGCGGAAACAGGGGGCGAGGGAACACTGAAGCTTTCTTT.

This rearrangement joins TRBV6-5 to TRBJ2-5; D gene ambiguous. CDR1 and CDR2 (germline): MNHEY, SVGAGI. This CDR3 spans 11 amino acids. The germline V and J ends were trimmed by 2 bases and 7 bases, with 5 bases remaining between them. The DNA for the CDR3 is TGTGCCAGCAGTTACAAAGGGACCCAGTACTTC. It encodes CASSYKGTQYF.

The chain employs TRBV2 and TRBJ2-7; D ambiguous. The CDR3 length is 11 residues. The V end was cut by 8 bases, the J end by 1 base, with 6 bases between. Germline V lookup: CDR1 SNHLY, CDR2 FYNNEI. The DNA of the CDR3 is TGTGCCAGCCCCCGTTCCTACGAGCAGTACTTC. Translated, it gives CASPRSYEQYF.

The chain recombines TRBV11-2 with TRBJ2-7; D might be TRBD1 (5 bases). This CDR3 is 13 amino acids long. Deletions cut 7 bases from V and 2 bases from J, with 12 bases between. CDR1 SGHAT and CDR2 FQNNGV come from the germline V gene. CDR3 protein: CASTPLGPYEQYF. The CDR3 DNA follows: TGTGCCAGCACCCCTCTGGGGCCCTACGAGCAGTACTTC.

This clone was found a few times. J is TRBJ2-7 and V is TRBV30; 14 nucleotides align to TRBD2. V was clipped by 0 bases and J by 6 bases; unmatched bases: 10. CDR3 size: 17 residues. CDR1 is GTSNPN, CDR2 SVGIG, per germline (reference sequence). The CDR3 nucleotides read TGTGCCTGGAGTGTAACTACCGGGACTAGCGGGAGCCGCGAGCAGTACTTC. Translation: CAWSVTTGTSGSREQYF. The full variable domain, in which reference TRBV30 and TRBJ2-7 provide the parts outside the CDR3, is SQTIHQWPATLVQPVGSPLSLECTVEGTSNPNLYWYRQAAGRGLQLLFYSVGIGQISSEVPQNLSASRPQDRQFILSSKKLLLSDSGFYLCAWSVTTGTSGSREQYFGPGTRLTVT.

This clone has only a few counts. V and J are TRBV10-3 and TRBJ1-4; no reliable D call. CDR1 is ENHRY, CDR2 SYGVKD, per germline. V lost 4 bases to trimming and J lost 8 bases, with 11 bases between them. CDR3 size: 13 residues. The CDR3 is CAISGVNEEKLFF. As DNA, the CDR3 is TGTGCCATCAGTGGGGTCAACGAGGAAAAACTGTTTTTT.

This clone was counted at least ten times. The chain recombines TRBV2 with TRBJ2-2; 10 bases are a match to TRBD2. Germline V gives CDR1 SNHLY, CDR2 FYNNEI. Losses at the gene ends were 7 bases for V and 4 bases for J; bases not matched to a gene: 3. This CDR3 is 14 amino acids long. The CDR3 spells CASKGTSATGELFF. The CDR3 DNA is TGTGCCAGCAAAGGGACTAGCGCCACCGGGGAGCTGTTTTTT.

This clone turned up a few times. The chain employs TRBV14 and TRBJ2-7; D not certain. The germline V gene encodes CDR1 SGHDN and CDR2 FVKESK. The V end lost 4 bases, the J end lost 3 bases, and 13 bases lay between the germline ends. The CDR3 has 14 amino acids. The CDR3 protein is CASSLRMGSYEQYF. CDR3 coding DNA: TGTGCCAGCAGCCTCCGGATGGGTAGCTACGAGCAGTACTTC. Full variable domain (outside the CDR3, taken from reference TRBV14 and TRBJ2-7): EAGVTQFPSHSVIEKGQTVTLRCDPISGHDNLYWYRRVMGKEIKFLLHFVKESKQDESGMPNNRFLAERTGGTYSTLKVQPAELEDSGVYFCASSLRMGSYEQYFGPGTRLTVT.

The chain recombines TRBV7-9 with TRBJ2-6; TRBD1 agrees at 9 bases. The ends lost 5 bases at V and 0 bases at J; junction bases unmatched: 5. The CDR3 covers 17 residues. The germline CDR1 and CDR2 sequences are SEHNR and FQNEAQ (reference sequence). CDR3 protein: CASSPGQGRSGANVLTF. CDR3 nucleotides: TGTGCCAGCAGCCCGGGACAGGGACGCTCTGGGGCCAACGTCCTGACTTTC.

This clone was observed a few times. The chain carries TRBV28 and TRBJ1-1; tentatively, D is TRBD1 (5 bases). V lost 5 bases and J 0 bases, leaving 13 bases between the germline ends. The CDR3 consists of 15 residues. Germline CDR1 is MDHEN and CDR2 is SYDVKM. CDR3 sequence (DNA): TGTGCCAGCAGTCCCTCGGGACGGGTGAACACTGAAGCTTTCTTT. Its protein is CASSPSGRVNTEAFF.

This rearrangement joins TRBV9 to TRBJ2-7, with TRBD2 matching over 7 bases. J lost 3 bases, V lost 0 bases, and 3 bases had no gene match. Germline CDR1 SGDLS, CDR2 YYNGEE. This CDR3 has 14 residues. Written as DNA, the CDR3 is TGTGCCAGCAGCGTAGCGGGGGGTAACTACGAGCAGTACTTC. It is translated as CASSVAGGNYEQYF. Using reference TRBV9 and TRBJ2-7 for the parts outside the CDR3, the full variable domain is DSGVTQTPKHLITATGQRVTLRCSPRSGDLSVYWYQQSLDQGLQFLIQYYNGEERAKGNILERFSAQQFPDLHSELNLSSLELGDSALYFCASSVAGGNYEQYFGPGTRLTVT.